The rows below give T cell receptor beta chains drawn from one sample of a study of blood T cell repertoires in COVID-19. The data were produced by immunoSEQ multiplex PCR, yet TCRdb's version contains in-frame clones alone and is incomplete. There are about 18,000 clones in the sample; about 88% occur only once, and approximately 9.9% lies in the top ten. The specimen sequenced was peripheral blood. These receptors were collected from a man aged 40-55 years with active COVID-19. Both conserved end residues are part of each CDR3. A D gene is named only where the DNA matches it firmly. Expanded clones get a size class; other rows say once, few or many, or leave the size out.

V	D	size	J	DNA	CDR3
TRBV7-8	TRBD1	.	TRBJ1-6	TGTGCCAGCAGCTCCTCACAGGGGGATAATTCACCCCTCCACTTT	CASSSSQGDNSPLHF
TRBV7-8	.	once	TRBJ2-1	TGTGCCAGCAGCTTAGATTACTACAATGAGCAGTTCTTC	CASSLDYYNEQFF
TRBV27	TRBD2	.	TRBJ2-1	TGTGCCAGCAGTTACTTCGGTGCGGGAGGCTACAATGAGCAGTTCTTC	CASSYFGAGGYNEQFF
TRBV28	.	few	TRBJ1-5	TGTGCCAGCAGTTTACCCGCCGCGCGCGGCCTAAGAAGCAATCAGCCCCAGCATTTT	CASSLPAARGLRSNQPQHF
TRBV4-3	.	.	TRBJ2-2	TGCGCCAGCAGCCAAGGGTCACGACTGGGCACCGGGGAGCTGTTTTTT	CASSQGSRLGTGELFF
TRBV16	.	.	TRBJ2-1	TGTGCCAGCAGCCAACAGCAGGGGCGAGACAATGAGCAGTTCTTC	CASSQQQGRDNEQFF
TRBV7-8	TRBD2	.	TRBJ2-1	TGTGCCAGCAGCCAAGAGGGTTTGGGGCGGGAGTTAAACAATGAGCAGTTCTTC	CASSQEGLGRELNNEQFF
TRBV3-1/TRBV3-2	TRBD1	.	TRBJ1-2	TGTGCCAGCAGCTACACTACAGGGGCGGACTATGGCTACACCTTC	CASSYTTGADYGYTF
TRBV5-8	.	.	TRBJ1-2	TGTGCCAGCAGCCTAGGGGCCCTCAGGGTTGGCTACACCTTC	CASSLGALRVGYTF
TRBV6-5	TRBD1	.	TRBJ2-1	TGTGCCAGCAGTTTCGACAGGGGGTCCTACAATGAGCAGTTCTTC	CASSFDRGSYNEQFF
TRBV7-9	.	.	TRBJ2-7	TGTGCCAGCAGCTTAGGGTCTAGCATCTACGAGCAGTACTTC	CASSLGSSIYEQYF
TRBV7-9	TRBD2	.	TRBJ2-7	TGTGCCACCGGGCGGGAGGGCCCCTACGAGCAGTACTTC	CATGREGPYEQYF
TRBV2	.	.	TRBJ2-7	TGTGCCAGCAGCGCCATCGGGTCGCCATACGAGCAGTACTTC	CASSAIGSPYEQYF
TRBV10-2	.	.	TRBJ1-6	TGCGCCAGCAGTGATGGACAGCCAGTTGTAACCCTCCACTTT	CASSDGQPVVTLHF
TRBV6-2/TRBV6-3	TRBD2	.	TRBJ2-1	TGTGCCAGCAGTTACAAGACTAGCGGGCGCCGTATGTGGTTCTTC	CASSYKTSGRRMWFF
TRBV12-3/TRBV12-4	.	.	TRBJ2-1	TGTGCCAGCATACGGGACTCTTACAATGAGCAGTTCTTC	CASIRDSYNEQFF
TRBV27	.	.	TRBJ1-4	TGTGCCAGCAGTGCCAGTAATGAAAAACTGTTTTTT	CASSASNEKLFF
TRBV6-2/TRBV6-3	TRBD2	.	TRBJ2-7	TGTGCCAGCAGTACGGGAGGGCGGACCTACGAGCAGTACTTC	CASSTGGRTYEQYF
TRBV21-1	.	.	TRBJ2-3	TGTGCCAGCAGCAAAGGACAGGGGGTGGGCACAGATACGCAGTATTTT	CASSKGQGVGTDTQYF
TRBV15	.	.	TRBJ2-1	TGTGCCACCAGCAGAGAGCGGGATTCCTACAATGAGCAGTTCTTC	CATSRERDSYNEQFF
TRBV5-1	TRBD1	.	TRBJ2-7	TGCGCCAGCAGCTCGGGACAGGGGACCTACGAGCAGTACTTC	CASSSGQGTYEQYF
TRBV6-4	.	.	TRBJ1-1	TGTGCCAGCAGTGAATCGGCGTTCCCCGGACAGAACACTGAAGCTTTCTTT	CASSESAFPGQNTEAFF
TRBV7-9	TRBD2	.	TRBJ2-1	TGTGCCAGCAGCGGTAGGACTAGCTTTAATGAGCAGTTCTTC	CASSGRTSFNEQFF
TRBV2	.	.	TRBJ1-1	TGTGCCATCCCGATTCGGGGGAGGAACACTGAAGCTTTCTTT	CAIPIRGRNTEAFF
TRBV11-2	TRBD2	.	TRBJ2-5	TGTGCCAGCAGCTCGATGGGACTACGGCAAGAGACCCAGTACTTC	CASSSMGLRQETQYF
TRBV15	.	.	TRBJ2-1	TGTGCCACCAGCAGAGCCCCGGGAGAAAGGGGCAATGAGCAGTTCTTC	CATSRAPGERGNEQFF
TRBV6-1	TRBD2	.	TRBJ2-1	TGTGCCAGCAGTGAATGGCTAGCGGGAAATAACAATGAGCAGTTCTTC	CASSEWLAGNNNEQFF
TRBV30	.	.	TRBJ2-5	TGTGCCTGGAGTCGATACGCGGGGCTCGAGAAGACCCAGTACTTC	CAWSRYAGLEKTQYF
TRBV30	.	.	TRBJ2-5	TGTGCCTACAACCTTGGGGCAGGCGGTACGACCCAGTACTTC	CAYNLGAGGTTQYF
TRBV3-1/TRBV3-2	TRBD1	.	TRBJ2-4	TGTGCCAGCAGCCCCCGGGACAGGGCGAACATTCAGTACTTC	CASSPRDRANIQYF
TRBV27	.	.	TRBJ1-5	TGTGCCAGCAGTACGGGACAATTCAATCAGCCCCAGCATTTT	CASSTGQFNQPQHF
TRBV5-6	.	once	TRBJ1-4	TGTGCCAGCAGCTTGGCCGCAGGGGTGAGGGCTAATGAAAAACTGTTTTTT	CASSLAAGVRANEKLFF
TRBV5-5	TRBD1	once	TRBJ2-7	TGTGCCAGCAGCCACGGGACAGACTATAACGAGCAGTACTTC	CASSHGTDYNEQYF
TRBV27	TRBD1	.	TRBJ2-7	TGTGCCAGCAGCCCGGTGGGACAGGGGGCGAACGAGCAGTACTTC	CASSPVGQGANEQYF
TRBV19	TRBD2	.	TRBJ2-1	TGTGCCAGTAGTATTCAGGTTCTGGGGAGGGATTACAATGAGCAGTTCTTC	CASSIQVLGRDYNEQFF
TRBV3-1/TRBV3-2	.	.	TRBJ2-7	TGTGCCAGCAGCCAAGATTTGCAGATGCAGTACTTC	CASSQDLQMQYF
TRBV7-2	TRBD2	.	TRBJ2-3	TGTGCCAGCAGCTTAGGGGGAAGCGGGACCACAGATACGCAGTATTTT	CASSLGGSGTTDTQYF
TRBV5-1	.	.	TRBJ1-1	TGCGCCAGCAGCTTGGTAAAGGGCAGGGATATAATGAACACTGAAGCTTTCTTT	CASSLVKGRDIMNTEAFF
TRBV27	TRBD2	.	TRBJ2-7	TGTGCCAGCAGTTCCGGGACTAGCGGCTCCTACGAGCAGTACTTC	CASSSGTSGSYEQYF
TRBV4-1	.	.	TRBJ2-2	TGCGCCAGCAGCCGCGGGACTGTCACCGGGGAGCTGTTTTTT	CASSRGTVTGELFF
TRBV29-1	.	.	TRBJ2-1	TGCAGCGTTGCCAGCGTAACCGGCAATGAGCAGTTCTTC	CSVASVTGNEQFF
TRBV3-1/TRBV3-2	.	once	TRBJ2-7	TGTGCCAGCAGCCAAGGGCTAGTCTCCTACGAGCAGTACTTC	CASSQGLVSYEQYF
TRBV5-1	.	.	TRBJ1-3	TGCGCCAGCAGCTTGGTCGCGGGGGCCTCTGGAAACACCATATATTTT	CASSLVAGASGNTIYF